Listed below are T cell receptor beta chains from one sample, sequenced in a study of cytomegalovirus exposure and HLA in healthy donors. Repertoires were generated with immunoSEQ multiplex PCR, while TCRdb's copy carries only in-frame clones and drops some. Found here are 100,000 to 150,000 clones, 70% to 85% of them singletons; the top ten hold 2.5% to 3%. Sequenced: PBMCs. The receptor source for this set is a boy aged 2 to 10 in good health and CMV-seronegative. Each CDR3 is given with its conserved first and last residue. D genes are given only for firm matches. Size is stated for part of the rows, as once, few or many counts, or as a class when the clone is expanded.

CDR3nt: TGTGCCAGCAGCTTAGTAAAGAGGGACACAGATACGCAGTATTTT
CDR3aa: CASSLVKRDTDTQYF
d_gene: -
abundance: -
j_gene: TRBJ2-3
v_gene: TRBV7-2

CDR3nt: TGTGCCAGCCTCGGACACATGAACACTGAAGCTTTCTTT
CDR3aa: CASLGHMNTEAFF
d_gene: -
abundance: -
j_gene: TRBJ1-1
v_gene: TRBV11-1

CDR3nt: TGTGCCACCAGCAGAGATCGGGGACTAGCGGGACGAAAGAGGGAGACCCAGTACTTC
CDR3aa: CATSRDRGLAGRKRETQYF
d_gene: TRBD2
abundance: -
j_gene: TRBJ2-5
v_gene: TRBV15

CDR3nt: TGTGCCAGCTCCTCTTGGACAGGGGGGGGCTACACCTTC
CDR3aa: CASSSWTGGGYTF
d_gene: TRBD1
abundance: -
j_gene: TRBJ1-2
v_gene: TRBV13

CDR3nt: TGCAGCGCTGCACAGGATGCTTCGTCCTTTTACACAGATACGCAGTATTTT
CDR3aa: CSAAQDASSFYTDTQYF
d_gene: -
abundance: -
j_gene: TRBJ2-3
v_gene: TRBV29-1

CDR3nt: TGTGCCAGCAGTTTGGGGGTGAGGACAGGGAATTCACCCCTCCACTTT
CDR3aa: CASSLGVRTGNSPLHF
d_gene: TRBD1
abundance: -
j_gene: TRBJ1-6
v_gene: TRBV6-5

CDR3nt: TGCAGCGTTGAATTTCGGGACAGGTTCCAAGAGACCCAGTACTTC
CDR3aa: CSVEFRDRFQETQYF
d_gene: TRBD1
abundance: -
j_gene: TRBJ2-5
v_gene: TRBV29-1

CDR3nt: TGTGCTAGCAGCTTAAAACTAGCGGGGTACAATGAGCAGTTCTTC
CDR3aa: CASSLKLAGYNEQFF
d_gene: TRBD2
abundance: -
j_gene: TRBJ2-1
v_gene: TRBV7-7

CDR3nt: TGTGCCAGCAGCGTAACGGGTAGGAGGACCGGGGAGCTGTTTTTT
CDR3aa: CASSVTGRRTGELFF
d_gene: -
abundance: -
j_gene: TRBJ2-2
v_gene: TRBV9

CDR3nt: TGTGCCAGCAGTATACGGGAGGTAAACACTGAAGCTTTCTTT
CDR3aa: CASSIREVNTEAFF
d_gene: -
abundance: -
j_gene: TRBJ1-1
v_gene: TRBV28

CDR3nt: TGTGCCAGCAGTTTCAATGAGGGGGCATCTGAAGCTTTCTTT
CDR3aa: CASSFNEGASEAFF
d_gene: TRBD1
abundance: -
j_gene: TRBJ1-1
v_gene: TRBV27

CDR3nt: TGCGCCAGCAGCCACTGGGGACAGGGGGCTTACGAGCAGTACTTC
CDR3aa: CASSHWGQGAYEQYF
d_gene: TRBD1
abundance: -
j_gene: TRBJ2-7
v_gene: TRBV4-3

CDR3nt: TGTGCCAGCAGCTTACTCAGCAGGGATAACTATGGCTACACCTTC
CDR3aa: CASSLLSRDNYGYTF
d_gene: -
abundance: -
j_gene: TRBJ1-2
v_gene: TRBV7-2

CDR3nt: TGTGCCAGCAGCTTACCTTTACGGGCTAGCCGGCTCAGCACAGATACGCAGTATTTT
CDR3aa: CASSLPLRASRLSTDTQYF
d_gene: -
abundance: -
j_gene: TRBJ2-3
v_gene: TRBV7-9

CDR3nt: TGCAGCGCGGGGGGGCCTAACACCGGGGAGCTGTTTTTT
CDR3aa: CSAGGPNTGELFF
d_gene: TRBD2
abundance: -
j_gene: TRBJ2-2
v_gene: TRBV29-1

CDR3nt: TGTGCCAGCAGTTTAACCGGGACATCCAATGAGCAGTTCTTC
CDR3aa: CASSLTGTSNEQFF
d_gene: -
abundance: -
j_gene: TRBJ2-1
v_gene: TRBV27

CDR3nt: TGTGCCAGCAGCGAAAGGGCAGGGAGGGGGGGCTACGAGCAGTACTTC
CDR3aa: CASSERAGRGGYEQYF
d_gene: -
abundance: few
j_gene: TRBJ2-7
v_gene: TRBV5-8

CDR3nt: TGCGCCAGCAGCTTGGTTCCGGGTCTAGCGGGATCTAATGAGCAGTTCTTC
CDR3aa: CASSLVPGLAGSNEQFF
d_gene: TRBD2
abundance: -
j_gene: TRBJ2-1
v_gene: TRBV5-1

CDR3nt: TGTGCCAGCAGCTTGGCGGGTAACACTGAAGCTTTCTTT
CDR3aa: CASSLAGNTEAFF
d_gene: -
abundance: -
j_gene: TRBJ1-1
v_gene: TRBV7-9

CDR3nt: TGTGCCAGCAGCGTAGTAGTAGGGGTCGGGAACACCGGGGAGCTGTTTTTT
CDR3aa: CASSVVVGVGNTGELFF
d_gene: -
abundance: once
j_gene: TRBJ2-2
v_gene: TRBV9

CDR3nt: TGCAGCGTCAGCCGGGACAGGGGAGAGACCCAGTACTTC
CDR3aa: CSVSRDRGETQYF
d_gene: TRBD1
abundance: -
j_gene: TRBJ2-5
v_gene: TRBV29-1

CDR3nt: TGTGCCAGCAGGACGGGAACTAATGAAAAACTGTTTTTT
CDR3aa: CASRTGTNEKLFF
d_gene: -
abundance: -
j_gene: TRBJ1-4
v_gene: TRBV6-1

CDR3nt: TGCGCCAGCAGCCAAGAGGAAGGCGGGGCTTTCTACGAGCAGTACTTC
CDR3aa: CASSQEEGGAFYEQYF
d_gene: -
abundance: -
j_gene: TRBJ2-7
v_gene: TRBV4-3

CDR3nt: TGTGCCAGCAGTCGTGCGGGGAGCACAGATACGCAGTATTTT
CDR3aa: CASSRAGSTDTQYF
d_gene: -
abundance: -
j_gene: TRBJ2-3
v_gene: TRBV7-3

CDR3nt: TGTGCCAGCAGCTTAGGTTCCGCGGGAGGAGCATGGAGAGATACGCAGTATTTT
CDR3aa: CASSLGSAGGAWRDTQYF
d_gene: TRBD2
abundance: -
j_gene: TRBJ2-3
v_gene: TRBV7-6

CDR3nt: TGTGCTAGTGGTCGGGGACAGGGACCCTACAATGAGCAGTTCTTC
CDR3aa: CASGRGQGPYNEQFF
d_gene: TRBD1
abundance: -
j_gene: TRBJ2-1
v_gene: TRBV12-5

CDR3nt: TGCAGCGTTTTAACAGGGATCAACACTGAAGCTTTCTTT
CDR3aa: CSVLTGINTEAFF
d_gene: -
abundance: -
j_gene: TRBJ1-1
v_gene: TRBV29-1

CDR3nt: TGTGCCAGCAGCACAGGGGGGAGTCAGCCCCAGCATTTT
CDR3aa: CASSTGGSQPQHF
d_gene: TRBD1
abundance: -
j_gene: TRBJ1-5
v_gene: TRBV27

CDR3nt: TGTGCCAGCACCCACGGGGAGAACCGCTTCCAGCAGTACTTC
CDR3aa: CASTHGENRFQQYF
d_gene: -
abundance: -
j_gene: TRBJ2-5
v_gene: TRBV6-6

CDR3nt: TGCAGCGTTTTGGCGGGGGTGGCTGGCTACACCTTC
CDR3aa: CSVLAGVAGYTF
d_gene: -
abundance: -
j_gene: TRBJ1-2
v_gene: TRBV29-1

CDR3nt: TGTGCCATCAGTGAGTCGGGGACAGACAATGAGCAGTTCTTC
CDR3aa: CAISESGTDNEQFF
d_gene: TRBD1
abundance: -
j_gene: TRBJ2-1
v_gene: TRBV10-3

CDR3nt: TGTGCCAGCAGCTCTGACAGGGGGAACACTGAAGCTTTCTTT
CDR3aa: CASSSDRGNTEAFF
d_gene: TRBD1
abundance: -
j_gene: TRBJ1-1
v_gene: TRBV11-3

CDR3nt: TGTGCCAGCAGCTTAGCCAGGCAGAAGTATGGCTACACCTTC
CDR3aa: CASSLARQKYGYTF
d_gene: -
abundance: -
j_gene: TRBJ1-2
v_gene: TRBV7-2

CDR3nt: TGTGCCAGCAGTGAAGGACAGGGTGGCTACAATGAGCAGTTCTTC
CDR3aa: CASSEGQGGYNEQFF
d_gene: TRBD1
abundance: few
j_gene: TRBJ2-1
v_gene: TRBV6-4

CDR3nt: TGTGCCAGCAGTATCCTGGGTAGCGGGAGCCCCCGGGACGGGGAGCTGTTTTTT
CDR3aa: CASSILGSGSPRDGELFF
d_gene: TRBD2
abundance: -
j_gene: TRBJ2-2
v_gene: TRBV27

CDR3nt: TGTGCCAGCAGTCGGTCCGAGACAGGGTCTAACTATGGCTACACCTTC
CDR3aa: CASSRSETGSNYGYTF
d_gene: TRBD1
abundance: few
j_gene: TRBJ1-2
v_gene: TRBV6-6

CDR3nt: TGTTCCAGCAGCCCACTAAGAGGGTCTAGTTTTACTGAGACCCAGTACTTC
CDR3aa: CSSSPLRGSSFTETQYF
d_gene: -
abundance: -
j_gene: TRBJ2-5
v_gene: TRBV7-9

CDR3nt: TGCGCCAGCAGCTTGCTAGTGAACACTGAAGCTTTCTTT
CDR3aa: CASSLLVNTEAFF
d_gene: -
abundance: -
j_gene: TRBJ1-1
v_gene: TRBV5-1

CDR3nt: TGTGCCAGCTCACCGGGAGAGGACAATGAGCAGTTCTTC
CDR3aa: CASSPGEDNEQFF
d_gene: -
abundance: -
j_gene: TRBJ2-1
v_gene: TRBV18

CDR3nt: TGTGCCAGCAGCTCATTCTACGAGCAGTACTTC
CDR3aa: CASSSFYEQYF
d_gene: -
abundance: -
j_gene: TRBJ2-7
v_gene: TRBV11-2

CDR3nt: TGTGCCAGTAGTGCCGCAGTGAACTATGGCTACACCTTC
CDR3aa: CASSAAVNYGYTF
d_gene: -
abundance: -
j_gene: TRBJ1-2
v_gene: TRBV19

CDR3nt: TGCGCCAGCAGCCAAGTCGGGAGGGGGCAGGAAGAAAAACTGTTTTTT
CDR3aa: CASSQVGRGQEEKLFF
d_gene: TRBD1
abundance: -
j_gene: TRBJ1-4
v_gene: TRBV4-1

CDR3nt: TGTGCCAGCAGCTCGACTAGCGGGGTAGGTCTTGGGCTTTACGAGCAGTACTTC
CDR3aa: CASSSTSGVGLGLYEQYF
d_gene: TRBD2
abundance: -
j_gene: TRBJ2-7
v_gene: TRBV5-4

CDR3nt: TGCGCCAGCAGCCACGGTAGGCTAGCGGGAGCCAATGAGCAGTTCTTC
CDR3aa: CASSHGRLAGANEQFF
d_gene: TRBD2
abundance: few
j_gene: TRBJ2-1
v_gene: TRBV4-1

CDR3nt: TGCGCCAGCAGCTTGGTGGGCAGCTCCTCCTATAATTCACCCCTCCACTTT
CDR3aa: CASSLVGSSSYNSPLHF
d_gene: -
abundance: -
j_gene: TRBJ1-6
v_gene: TRBV5-1

CDR3nt: TGTGCCAGCAGAAGACAGGACTCCCTTTCAGAAAAACTGTTTTTT
CDR3aa: CASRRQDSLSEKLFF
d_gene: -
abundance: -
j_gene: TRBJ1-4
v_gene: TRBV7-9

CDR3nt: TGTGCCAGCAGTCCAAGGTCAGAGGAGAAGCAGTACTTC
CDR3aa: CASSPRSEEKQYF
d_gene: -
abundance: -
j_gene: TRBJ2-7
v_gene: TRBV7-3

CDR3nt: TGCGCCAGCAGCCAAGATACAGGGCCCGGAAACACCATATATTTT
CDR3aa: CASSQDTGPGNTIYF
d_gene: -
abundance: once
j_gene: TRBJ1-3
v_gene: TRBV4-3

CDR3nt: TGCGCCAGCAGTTTCAGGGAAGCCGGGGAGCTGTTTTTT
CDR3aa: CASSFREAGELFF
d_gene: -
abundance: -
j_gene: TRBJ2-2
v_gene: TRBV10-1

CDR3nt: TGTGCCAGCAGCTCATGGGGCCCCCATGACAAACTGTTTTTT
CDR3aa: CASSSWGPHDKLFF
d_gene: -
abundance: -
j_gene: TRBJ1-4
v_gene: TRBV7-9

CDR3nt: TGTGCTAGTGCCCCACTGGGACAGGGGTACTACGAGCAGTACTTC
CDR3aa: CASAPLGQGYYEQYF
d_gene: TRBD1
abundance: -
j_gene: TRBJ2-7
v_gene: TRBV12-5

CDR3nt: TGCGCCAGCAGAGGGACAGGCAGCCGGGTGGGCACTGAAGCTTTCTTT
CDR3aa: CASRGTGSRVGTEAFF
d_gene: TRBD1
abundance: once
j_gene: TRBJ1-1
v_gene: TRBV4-1

CDR3nt: TGTGCCAGCAGTGACTCGGTTAGCGGGGGGCAAGATACGCAGTATTTT
CDR3aa: CASSDSVSGGQDTQYF
d_gene: TRBD2
abundance: once
j_gene: TRBJ2-3
v_gene: TRBV6-4

CDR3nt: TGTGCCAGCAGCTTCTTTGGCGGCGCCGAGCAGTACTTC
CDR3aa: CASSFFGGAEQYF
d_gene: -
abundance: few
j_gene: TRBJ2-7
v_gene: TRBV5-6

CDR3nt: TGTGCCAGCAGTCAGGTGACAGGGGGCAATTTCAATGAGCAGTTCTTC
CDR3aa: CASSQVTGGNFNEQFF
d_gene: TRBD1
abundance: -
j_gene: TRBJ2-1
v_gene: TRBV28

CDR3nt: TGTGCCAGCAGAAGAGGACAGGGTCCTAACTATGGCTACACCTTC
CDR3aa: CASRRGQGPNYGYTF
d_gene: TRBD1
abundance: -
j_gene: TRBJ1-2
v_gene: TRBV6-5

CDR3nt: TGTGCCAGCAGCTCCAGGACAGGGAAAGATGGCTACACCTTC
CDR3aa: CASSSRTGKDGYTF
d_gene: TRBD1
abundance: -
j_gene: TRBJ1-2
v_gene: TRBV7-8

CDR3nt: TGTGCCAGCAGCCGAGGGGACAGGGGGTTGGACACTGAAGCTTTCTTT
CDR3aa: CASSRGDRGLDTEAFF
d_gene: TRBD1
abundance: -
j_gene: TRBJ1-1
v_gene: TRBV7-2

CDR3nt: TGTGCCAGCAGCTTAAACGGGGGGGCGGCCCAAGAGACCCAGTACTTC
CDR3aa: CASSLNGGAAQETQYF
d_gene: TRBD2
abundance: -
j_gene: TRBJ2-5
v_gene: TRBV7-3